This T cell receptor beta chain was recorded in a study of T-cell reconstitution after alpha-beta-depleted transplantation in children. Study observations and caveats: Expanded graft clones numbering several hundred reportedly gave rise to alpha-beta T cells about two months after transplant.

This clonotype was seen a few times. As yet, its antigen is unknown. CDR1 is SGHRS, CDR2 YFSETQ, per germline. This CDR3 is 16 amino acids long. V was clipped by 0 bases and J by 3 bases; unmatched bases: 7. Researchers prepared the TCRbeta library using unique molecular identifiers, the study reports. TCRdb recomputed calls from the PCR reads with MiXCR, one row per CDR3 protein. The repertoire holds around 440,000 distinct CDR3 sequences, with around 15% as singletons. The material sequenced was PBMCs, mostly from graft donor cells, taken 360 days after TCRalphabeta/CD19-depleted stem cell transplant. The rearrangement links TRBV5-1 to TRBJ2-3; 7 nucleotides match TRBD1. The TCR comes from a boy less than two years old who had a stem cell transplant for Wiskott-Aldrich syndrome, so the T cells may come from the graft donor. CDR3 in amino acids: CASSLARGLVTDTQYF. The DNA of the CDR3 is TGCGCCAGCAGCTTGGCGAGGGGGCTGGTTACAGATACGCAGTATTTT.